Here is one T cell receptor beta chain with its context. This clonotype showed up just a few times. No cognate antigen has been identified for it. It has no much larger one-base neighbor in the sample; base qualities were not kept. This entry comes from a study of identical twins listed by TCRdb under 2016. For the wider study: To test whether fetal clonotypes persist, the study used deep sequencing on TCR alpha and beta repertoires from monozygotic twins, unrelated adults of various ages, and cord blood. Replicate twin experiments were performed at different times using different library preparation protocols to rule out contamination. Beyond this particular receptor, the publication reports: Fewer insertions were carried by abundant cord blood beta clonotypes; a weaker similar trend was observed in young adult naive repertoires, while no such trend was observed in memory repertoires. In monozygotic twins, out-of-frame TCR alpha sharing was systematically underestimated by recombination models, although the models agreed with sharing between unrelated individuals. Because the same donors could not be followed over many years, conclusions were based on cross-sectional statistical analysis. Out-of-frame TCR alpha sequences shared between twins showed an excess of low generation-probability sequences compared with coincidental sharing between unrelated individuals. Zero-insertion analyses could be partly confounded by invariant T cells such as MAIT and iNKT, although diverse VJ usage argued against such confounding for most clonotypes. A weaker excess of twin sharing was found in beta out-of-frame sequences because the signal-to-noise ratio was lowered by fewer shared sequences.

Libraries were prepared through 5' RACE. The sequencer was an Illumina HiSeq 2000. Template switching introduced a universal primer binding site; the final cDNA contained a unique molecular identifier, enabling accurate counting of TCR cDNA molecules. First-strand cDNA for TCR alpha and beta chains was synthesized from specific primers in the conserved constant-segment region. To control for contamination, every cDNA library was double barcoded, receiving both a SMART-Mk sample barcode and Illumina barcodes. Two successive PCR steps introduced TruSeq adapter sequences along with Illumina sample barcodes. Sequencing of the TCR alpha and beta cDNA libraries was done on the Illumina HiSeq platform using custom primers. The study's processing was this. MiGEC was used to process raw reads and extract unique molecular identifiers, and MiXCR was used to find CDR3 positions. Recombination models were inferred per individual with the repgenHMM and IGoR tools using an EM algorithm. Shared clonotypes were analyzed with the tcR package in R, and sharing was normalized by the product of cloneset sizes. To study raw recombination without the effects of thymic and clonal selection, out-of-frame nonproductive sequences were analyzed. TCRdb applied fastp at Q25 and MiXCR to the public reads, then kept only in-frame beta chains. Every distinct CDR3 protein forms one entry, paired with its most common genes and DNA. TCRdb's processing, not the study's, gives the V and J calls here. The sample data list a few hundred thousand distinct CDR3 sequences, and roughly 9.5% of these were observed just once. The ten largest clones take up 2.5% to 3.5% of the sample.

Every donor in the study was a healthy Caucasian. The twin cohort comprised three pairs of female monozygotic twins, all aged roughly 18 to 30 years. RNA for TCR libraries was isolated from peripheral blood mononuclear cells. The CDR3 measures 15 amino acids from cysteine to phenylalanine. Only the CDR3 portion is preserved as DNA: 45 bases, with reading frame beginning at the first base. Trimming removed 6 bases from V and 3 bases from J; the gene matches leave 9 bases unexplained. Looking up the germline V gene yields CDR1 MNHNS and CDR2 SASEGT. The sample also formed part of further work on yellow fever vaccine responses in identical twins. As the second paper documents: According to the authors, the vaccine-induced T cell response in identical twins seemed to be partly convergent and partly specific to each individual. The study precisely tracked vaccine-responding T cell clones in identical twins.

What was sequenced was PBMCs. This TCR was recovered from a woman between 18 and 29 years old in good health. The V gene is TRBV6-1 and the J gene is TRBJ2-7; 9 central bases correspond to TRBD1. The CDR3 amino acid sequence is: CASSNMGQGIYEQYF. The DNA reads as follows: TGTGCCAGCAGCAATATGGGACAGGGAATCTACGAGCAGTACTTC.